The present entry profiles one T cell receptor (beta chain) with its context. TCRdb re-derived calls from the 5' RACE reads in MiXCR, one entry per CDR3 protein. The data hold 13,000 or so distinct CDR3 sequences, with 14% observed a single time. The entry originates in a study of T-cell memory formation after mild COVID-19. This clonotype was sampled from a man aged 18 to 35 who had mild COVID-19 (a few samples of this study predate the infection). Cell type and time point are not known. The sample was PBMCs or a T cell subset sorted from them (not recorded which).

The CDR3 loop reads CASSVAGQLNQPQHF. CDR3 DNA sequence: TGTGCCAGCAGCGTAGCTGGGCAGCTCAATCAGCCCCAGCATTTT. The chain has TRBV9 and TRBJ1-5, with no clear D. Germline V CDR1 and CDR2: SGDLS, YYNGEE. The CDR3 has 15 amino acids. Between the trimmed V and J ends, which lost 0 bases and 3 bases, there was a span of 10 bases.